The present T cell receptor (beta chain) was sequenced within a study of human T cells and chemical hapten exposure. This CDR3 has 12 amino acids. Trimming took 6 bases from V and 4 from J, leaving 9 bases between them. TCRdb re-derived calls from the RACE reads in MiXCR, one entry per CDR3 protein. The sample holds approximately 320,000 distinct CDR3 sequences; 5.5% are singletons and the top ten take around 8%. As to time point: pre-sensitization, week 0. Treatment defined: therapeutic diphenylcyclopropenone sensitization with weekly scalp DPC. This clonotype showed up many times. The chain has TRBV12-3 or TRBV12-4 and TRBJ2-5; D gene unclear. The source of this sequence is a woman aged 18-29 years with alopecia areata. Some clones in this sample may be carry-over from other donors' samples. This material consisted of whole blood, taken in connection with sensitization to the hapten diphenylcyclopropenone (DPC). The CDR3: CASSLHGETQYF. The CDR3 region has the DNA TGTGCCAGCAGCTTACACGGAGAGACCCAGTACTTC.